This TCR beta chain comes out of a study of monozygotic twins with inflammatory bowel disease. TCRdb re-called the 5' RACE reads; one entry per CDR3 protein, DNA not given. The sample table includes roughly 320,000 distinct CDR3 sequences. Worth noting for this clonotype: Antigen unknown.

Findings and limits, study-wide: IBD patients exhibited fewer clonotypes shared with other individuals than healthy twins, particularly with disease activity. Any single strong signal or clonotype tied to IBD lacked support. Healthy co-twins showed greater TCRbeta diversity (inverse Simpson) than IBD patients.

The CDR3 loop spans 13 amino acids. Germline V gives CDR1 SNHLY, CDR2 FYNNEI. The chain uses TRBV2 and TRBJ1-5; TCRdb's D call of TRBD1 is untestable without DNA. Sample: blood. The TCR was taken from a human donor with ulcerative colitis or Crohn's disease, or a healthy co-twin of an affected twin (not recorded which). The CDR3: CASGVADNQPQHF.